The entry below describes one T cell receptor beta chain. Its antigen remains unidentified. A second roughly 6 to 11 cycle PCR used barcoded and J-beta primers. MiXCR, applied by TCRdb to the 5' RACE reads, yields one record per CDR3 protein. The sample has approximately 580,000 distinct CDR3 sequences; around 24% are singletons. This sample stems from a study of blood T cells in healthy people across ages. General study findings and limits: Strong correlation linked observed beta diversity and percent naive T cells.

CDR3 length equals 15 residues. V trimming: 3 bases; J trimming: 4 bases; junction bases outside the gene matches: 5. Germline V CDR1 and CDR2: SGHVS, FQNEAQ. This same sample was also taken into another study, of T cells of mothers and their children.

The chain has TRBV7-8 and TRBJ1-3, with 8 bases matching TRBD1. Sequences were obtained from blood. This TCR was sampled from a boy between 10 and 17 years old in good health. The CDR3 loop reads CASSFRTGSGNTIYF. CDR3 sequence (DNA): TGTGCCAGCAGCTTCCGGACAGGGTCGGGAAACACCATATATTTT.